The 8 T cell receptor beta chains below come from one sample, sequenced in a study of T cell repertoires in cytomegalovirus infection. One entry per CDR3 protein results from TCRdb running MiXCR on the reads. The table lists hundreds of thousands of distinct CDR3 sequences, roughly 36% of them singletons. The sequenced sample consisted of PBMCs. These receptors originate from a human donor in good health (CMV status not recorded). Some clones in this sample may be carry-over from other donors' samples.

This clonotype was seen once. The chain has TRBV20-1 and TRBJ2-1, with D maybe TRBD2 (7 bases). CDR3 length: 16 amino acids. Germline lookup yields CDR1 DFQATT and CDR2 SNEGSKA (reference sequence). Trimming left V 0 bases short and J 7 bases short, with 19 bases between. CDR3 sequence (DNA): TGCAGTGCTAGAGAGAGGGCCAGGGGAGCGGGGAATGAGCAGTTCTTC. Its protein product is CSARERARGAGNEQFF.

As concerns this clonotype: A much larger clone differs from this one at a single base, so this may be a read error. The chain links TRBV7-2 to TRBJ1-2, with no clear D. Trimming cost V 1 base and J 7 bases, with 10 bases left between them. The length of the CDR3 is 13 residues. The germline CDR1 and CDR2 sequences are SGHTA and FQGNSA. In DNA, the CDR3 is TGTGCCAGCAGCTTAGGACAAACCTTTGGCTACACCTTC. Protein sequence: CASSLGQTFGYTF.

The chain links TRBV29-1 to TRBJ2-5, with D tentatively TRBD1 (5 bases). Trimming removed 4 bases at V and 5 bases at J, with 14 bases between. The germline CDR1 and CDR2 sequences are SQVTM and ANQGSEA. The CDR3 is 13 amino acids. DNA of the CDR3: TGCAGCGTTGGGTTAACAGGCCAGGAGACCCAGTACTTC. Protein sequence: CSVGLTGQETQYF.

A note on this clonotype: Mismatch with germline at one junction end may stem from a read error. The chain employs TRBV6-6 and TRBJ2-7, with 7 bases identical to TRBD1. The CDR3 is 10 residues long. Looked up from germline, CDR1 is MNHNY and CDR2 is SVGAGI (reference sequence). The CDR3 loop is CAILPWTGSF. The CDR3 nucleotides are TGTGCCATCTTACCCTGGACAGGTTCCTTC.

This rearrangement joins TRBV28 to TRBJ1-5; 8 nucleotides line up with TRBD1. Looked up from germline, CDR1 is MDHEN and CDR2 is SYDVKM. Trimming at V came to 5 bases and at J to 6 bases, leaving 9 bases not matched to a gene. The CDR3 length is 15 residues. CDR3 coding DNA: TGTGCCAGCAGTCCGACAGGGGAATCTCGTCAGCCCCAGCATTTT. This translates into CASSPTGESRQPQHF. Combining the CDR3 with reference TRBV28 and TRBJ1-5 gives the whole variable domain DVKVTQSSRYLVKRTGEKVFLECVQDMDHENMFWYRQDPGLGLRLIYFSYDVKMKEKGDIPEGYSVSREKKERFSLILESASTNQTSMYLCASSPTGESRQPQHFGDGTRLSIL.

This clonotype was observed a handful of times. The chain carries TRBV28 and TRBJ2-7; D remains ambiguous. This CDR3 comprises 17 residues. V was cut by 2 bases and J by 3 bases, with 20 bases left in between. In germline, CDR1 is MDHEN, CDR2 SYDVKM. CDR3 sequence reads: CASSLGSGFGDFYEQYF. DNA for the CDR3: TGTGCCAGCAGTTTAGGGTCCGGTTTTGGTGACTTCTACGAGCAGTACTTC.

This clonotype was counted a few times. The chain employs TRBV7-3 and TRBJ2-7; tentative D call: TRBD2 (6 bases). CDR3 length: 14 amino acids. Trimming cost V 5 bases and J 10 bases, with 21 bases left between them. Looked up from germline, CDR1 is SGHTA and CDR2 is FQGTGA. The CDR3 coding sequence is TGTGCCAGCAGCGAACCCGGGAGTCCCCCCAAACAGTACTTC. The encoded protein is CASSEPGSPPKQYF.

This clonotype was seen only a few times. The rearrangement joins TRBV7-3 to TRBJ1-2; maybe TRBD1 (6 bases). The germline V gene has CDR1 SGHTA and CDR2 FQGTGA. V was trimmed by 3 bases and J by 8 bases, leaving 13 bases between them. The length of the CDR3 is 13 residues. The chain's CDR3 is CASSLAGGGGYTF. CDR3 nucleotides: TGTGCCAGCAGCTTGGCGGGGGGGGGCGGCTACACCTTC.